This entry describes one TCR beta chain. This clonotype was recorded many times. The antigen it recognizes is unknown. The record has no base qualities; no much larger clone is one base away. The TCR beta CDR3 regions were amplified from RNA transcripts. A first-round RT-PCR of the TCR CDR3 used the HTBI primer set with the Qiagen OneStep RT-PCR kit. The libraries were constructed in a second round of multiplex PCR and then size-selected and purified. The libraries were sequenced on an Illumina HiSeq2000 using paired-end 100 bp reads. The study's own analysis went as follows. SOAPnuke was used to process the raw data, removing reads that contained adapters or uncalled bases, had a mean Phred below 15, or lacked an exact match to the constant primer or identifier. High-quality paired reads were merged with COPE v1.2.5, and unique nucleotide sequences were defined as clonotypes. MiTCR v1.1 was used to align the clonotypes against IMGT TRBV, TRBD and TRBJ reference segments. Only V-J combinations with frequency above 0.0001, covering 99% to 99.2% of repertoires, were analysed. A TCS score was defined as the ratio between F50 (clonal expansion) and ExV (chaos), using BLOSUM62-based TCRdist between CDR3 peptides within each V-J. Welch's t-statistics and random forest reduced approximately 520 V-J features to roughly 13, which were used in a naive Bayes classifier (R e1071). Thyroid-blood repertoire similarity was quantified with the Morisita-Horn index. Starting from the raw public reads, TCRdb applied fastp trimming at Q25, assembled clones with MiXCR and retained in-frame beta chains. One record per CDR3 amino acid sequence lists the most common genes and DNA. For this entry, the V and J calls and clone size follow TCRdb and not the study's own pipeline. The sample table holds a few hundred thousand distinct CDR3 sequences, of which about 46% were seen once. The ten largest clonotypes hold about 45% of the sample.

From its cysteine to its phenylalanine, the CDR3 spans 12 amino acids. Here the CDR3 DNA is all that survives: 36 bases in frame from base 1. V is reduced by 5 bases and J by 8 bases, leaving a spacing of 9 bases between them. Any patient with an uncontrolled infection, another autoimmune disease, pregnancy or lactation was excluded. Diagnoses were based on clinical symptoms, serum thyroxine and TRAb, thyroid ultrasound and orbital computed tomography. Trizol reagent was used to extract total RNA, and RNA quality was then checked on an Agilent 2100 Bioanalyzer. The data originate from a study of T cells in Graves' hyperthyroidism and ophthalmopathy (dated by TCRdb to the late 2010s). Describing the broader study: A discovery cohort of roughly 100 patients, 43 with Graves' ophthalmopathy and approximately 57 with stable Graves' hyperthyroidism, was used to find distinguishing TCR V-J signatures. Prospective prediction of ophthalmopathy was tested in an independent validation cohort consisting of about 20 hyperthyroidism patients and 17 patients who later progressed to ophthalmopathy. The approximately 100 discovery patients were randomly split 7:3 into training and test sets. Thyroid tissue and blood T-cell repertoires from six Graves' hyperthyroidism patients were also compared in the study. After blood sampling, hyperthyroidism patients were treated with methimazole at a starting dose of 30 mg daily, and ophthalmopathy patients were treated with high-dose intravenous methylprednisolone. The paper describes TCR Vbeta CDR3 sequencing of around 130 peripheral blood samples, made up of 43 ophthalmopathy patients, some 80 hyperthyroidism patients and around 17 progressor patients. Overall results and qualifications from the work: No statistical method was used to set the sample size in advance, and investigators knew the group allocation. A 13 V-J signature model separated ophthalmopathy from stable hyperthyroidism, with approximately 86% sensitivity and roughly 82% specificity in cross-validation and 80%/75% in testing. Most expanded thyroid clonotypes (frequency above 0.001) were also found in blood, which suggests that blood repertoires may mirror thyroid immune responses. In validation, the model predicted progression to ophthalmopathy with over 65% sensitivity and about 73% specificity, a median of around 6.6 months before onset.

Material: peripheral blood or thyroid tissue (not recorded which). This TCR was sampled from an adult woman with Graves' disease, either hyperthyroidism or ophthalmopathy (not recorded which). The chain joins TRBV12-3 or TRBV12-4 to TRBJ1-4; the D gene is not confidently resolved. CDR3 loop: CASSPRGEKLFF. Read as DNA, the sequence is TGTGCCAGCAGTCCACGTGGGGAAAAACTGTTTTTT.